The entry below gives a single TCR beta chain sequence along with its context. The data were taken from a study of T cells in narcolepsy. CDR1 and CDR2 (germline): SEHNR, FQNEAQ (reference sequence). The length of the CDR3 is 15 residues. The table came from immunoSEQ multiplex PCR; TCRdb's copy has only in-frame clones and leaves some out. The repertoire holds approximately 38,000 clones, with roughly 90% as singletons. This chain uses TRBV7-9 with TRBJ2-5, with D tentatively TRBD2 (5 bases). The end of the DNA fits TRBJ2-7 better, so the J call may be wrong. The sequence came from a human donor with narcolepsy. What was sequenced was CD45RA- memory CD4+ T cells from PBMCs. CDR3 loop: CASSLSGVVGYEQYF. Here the CDR3 DNA reads TGTGCCAGCAGCTTGTCCGGGGTGGTTGGCTACGAGCAGTACTTC.